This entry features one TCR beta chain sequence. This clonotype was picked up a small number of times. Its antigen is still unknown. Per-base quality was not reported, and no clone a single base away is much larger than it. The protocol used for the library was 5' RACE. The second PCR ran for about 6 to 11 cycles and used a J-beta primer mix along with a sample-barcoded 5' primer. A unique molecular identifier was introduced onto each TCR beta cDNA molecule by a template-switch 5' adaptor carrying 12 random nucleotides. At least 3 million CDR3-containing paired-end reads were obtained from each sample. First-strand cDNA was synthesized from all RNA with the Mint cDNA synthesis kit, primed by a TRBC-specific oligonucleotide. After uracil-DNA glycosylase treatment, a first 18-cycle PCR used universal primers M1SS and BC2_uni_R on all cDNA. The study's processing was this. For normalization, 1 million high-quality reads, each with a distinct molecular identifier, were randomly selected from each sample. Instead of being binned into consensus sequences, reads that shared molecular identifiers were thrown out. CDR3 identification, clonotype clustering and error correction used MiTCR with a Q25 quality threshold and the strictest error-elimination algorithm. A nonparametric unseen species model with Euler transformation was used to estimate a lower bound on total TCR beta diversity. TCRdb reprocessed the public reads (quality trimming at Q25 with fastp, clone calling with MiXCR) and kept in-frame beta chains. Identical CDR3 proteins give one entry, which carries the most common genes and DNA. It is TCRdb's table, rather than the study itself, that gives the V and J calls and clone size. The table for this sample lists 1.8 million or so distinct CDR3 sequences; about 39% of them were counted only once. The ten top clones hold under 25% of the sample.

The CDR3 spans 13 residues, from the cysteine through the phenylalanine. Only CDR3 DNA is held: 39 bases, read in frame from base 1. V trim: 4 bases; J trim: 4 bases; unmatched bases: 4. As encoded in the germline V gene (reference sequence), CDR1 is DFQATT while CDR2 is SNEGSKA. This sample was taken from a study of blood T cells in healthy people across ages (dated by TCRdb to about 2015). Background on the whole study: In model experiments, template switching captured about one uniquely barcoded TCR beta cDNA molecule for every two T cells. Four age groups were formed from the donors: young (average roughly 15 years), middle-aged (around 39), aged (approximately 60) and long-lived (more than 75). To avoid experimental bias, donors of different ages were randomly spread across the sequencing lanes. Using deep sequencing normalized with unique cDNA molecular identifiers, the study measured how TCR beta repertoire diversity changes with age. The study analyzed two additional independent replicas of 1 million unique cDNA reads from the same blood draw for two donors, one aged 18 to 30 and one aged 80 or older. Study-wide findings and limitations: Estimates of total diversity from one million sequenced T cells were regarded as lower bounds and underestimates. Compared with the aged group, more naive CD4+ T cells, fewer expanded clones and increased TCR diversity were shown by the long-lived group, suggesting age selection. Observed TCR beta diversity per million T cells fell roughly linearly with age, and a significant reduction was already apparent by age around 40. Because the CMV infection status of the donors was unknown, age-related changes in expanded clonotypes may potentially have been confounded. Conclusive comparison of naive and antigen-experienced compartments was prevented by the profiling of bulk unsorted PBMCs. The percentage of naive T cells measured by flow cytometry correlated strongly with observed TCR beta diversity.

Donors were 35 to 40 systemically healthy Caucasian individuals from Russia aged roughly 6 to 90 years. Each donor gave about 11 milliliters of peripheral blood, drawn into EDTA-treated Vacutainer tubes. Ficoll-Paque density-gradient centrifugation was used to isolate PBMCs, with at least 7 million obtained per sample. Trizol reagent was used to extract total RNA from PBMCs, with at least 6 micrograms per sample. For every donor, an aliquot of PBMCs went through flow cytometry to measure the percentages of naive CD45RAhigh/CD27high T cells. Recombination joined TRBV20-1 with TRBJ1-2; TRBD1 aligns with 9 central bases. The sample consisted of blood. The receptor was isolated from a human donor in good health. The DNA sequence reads TGCAGTGCTACGGGACAGGGACCCTATGGCTACACCTTC. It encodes CSATGQGPYGYTF.